A selection of T cell receptor beta chains follows, all from one sample in a study of blood T cell repertoires in COVID-19. Method: immunoSEQ multiplex PCR; TCRdb's copy keeps in-frame clones and lacks some. The sample contains fewer than 180,000 clones, about 80% of which appear only once. Sequenced material: peripheral blood. The receptors were sampled from a man in his 70s with acute or convalescent COVID-19. The CDR3 runs from the conserved cysteine through the conserved F or W. D genes are given only for firm matches. Part of the rows lack a size; the others show once, few, many or a class for expanded clones.

size: .
J: TRBJ2-7
V: TRBV6-5
D: TRBD1
CDR3: CASRDRTYEQYF
DNA: TGTGCCAGCCGGGACAGAACCTACGAGCAGTACTTC

size: .
J: TRBJ1-1
V: TRBV3-1/TRBV3-2
D: .
CDR3: CASSPTGRWNTEAFF
DNA: TGTGCCAGCAGCCCCACAGGAAGGTGGAACACTGAAGCTTTCTTT

size: .
J: TRBJ2-3
V: TRBV4-2
D: TRBD2
CDR3: CASSQEVTSGGGDTQYF
DNA: TGTGCCAGCAGCCAAGAAGTGACTAGCGGGGGAGGAGATACGCAGTATTTT

size: .
J: TRBJ2-7
V: TRBV6-1
D: TRBD2
CDR3: CASSEYLAGESSYEQYF
DNA: TGTGCCAGCAGTGAATACCTAGCGGGAGAGAGCTCCTACGAGCAGTACTTC

size: once
J: TRBJ2-1
V: TRBV7-9
D: .
CDR3: CASSLGGGANSEQFF
DNA: TGTGCCAGCAGCTTAGGAGGCGGAGCCAATAGTGAGCAGTTCTTC

size: .
J: TRBJ2-5
V: TRBV6-1
D: TRBD2
CDR3: CASSVVVVSTSGNQETQYF
DNA: TGTGCCAGCAGTGTTGTTGTCGTGAGTACTAGCGGGAATCAAGAGACCCAGTACTTC

size: few
J: TRBJ1-2
V: TRBV5-4
D: .
CDR3: CASSTSGGLDGYTF
DNA: TGTGCCAGCAGCACATCCGGAGGGTTAGATGGCTACACCTTC

size: .
J: TRBJ2-5
V: TRBV7-7
D: .
CDR3: CASRRGAGTLETQYF
DNA: TGTGCTAGCAGACGGGGGGCAGGAACGCTTGAGACCCAGTACTTC

size: .
J: TRBJ2-3
V: TRBV7-2
D: TRBD1
CDR3: CASSQDRGPDTQYF
DNA: TGTGCCAGCAGCCAGGACAGGGGACCAGATACGCAGTATTTT

size: .
J: TRBJ2-3
V: TRBV4-1
D: .
CDR3: CASSFEVGGPDTQYF
DNA: TGCGCCAGCAGTTTCGAGGTGGGGGGTCCAGATACGCAGTATTTT

size: .
J: TRBJ1-1
V: TRBV10-3
D: TRBD1
CDR3: CAISDLPDRPGGTEAFF
DNA: TGTGCCATCAGTGACCTGCCGGACAGGCCAGGGGGGACTGAAGCTTTCTTT

size: few
J: TRBJ2-7
V: TRBV6-6
D: TRBD2
CDR3: CASSYTAGVSYEQYF
DNA: TGTGCCAGCAGTTATACAGCGGGAGTCTCATACGAGCAGTACTTC

size: .
J: TRBJ2-1
V: TRBV7-3
D: TRBD2
CDR3: CASSPRGGPYNEQFF
DNA: TGTGCCAGCAGCCCACGGGGGGGGCCCTACAATGAGCAGTTCTTC

size: .
J: TRBJ1-3
V: TRBV19
D: .
CDR3: CASSTQETGKGTIYF
DNA: TGTGCCAGTAGTACCCAGGAGACCGGGAAAGGGACCATATATTTT

size: .
J: TRBJ1-4
V: TRBV3-1/TRBV3-2
D: .
CDR3: CASSPNRTPNEKLFF
DNA: TGTGCCAGCAGCCCAAACAGGACGCCTAATGAAAAACTGTTTTTT

size: .
J: TRBJ2-7
V: TRBV27
D: TRBD2
CDR3: CASSFPQRGGEQYF
DNA: TGTGCCAGCAGTTTCCCACAGCGGGGCGGCGAGCAGTACTTC

size: once
J: TRBJ1-3
V: TRBV30
D: .
CDR3: CAWSAQGGSGNTIYF
DNA: TGTGCCTGGAGTGCACAGGGTGGCTCTGGAAACACCATATATTTT

size: few
J: TRBJ2-3
V: TRBV7-2
D: TRBD2
CDR3: CASRDRGGTDTQYF
DNA: TGTGCCAGCAGAGATCGGGGGGGAACAGATACGCAGTATTTT

size: .
J: TRBJ2-1
V: TRBV5-1
D: TRBD2
CDR3: CASSPPREGLRNEQFF
DNA: TGCGCCAGCAGCCCCCCACGGGAGGGCCTGAGGAATGAGCAGTTCTTC

size: .
J: TRBJ2-7
V: TRBV27
D: TRBD1
CDR3: CASSFPGQGRDEQYF
DNA: TGTGCCAGCAGTTTTCCGGGACAGGGGCGGGACGAGCAGTACTTC

size: once
J: TRBJ1-1
V: TRBV6-5
D: .
CDR3: CASSLIQKNTEAFF
DNA: TGTGCCAGCAGTTTGATACAGAAGAACACTGAAGCTTTCTTT

size: .
J: TRBJ2-2
V: TRBV6-5
D: TRBD1
CDR3: CASSGQDENTGELFF
DNA: TGTGCCAGCAGCGGACAGGATGAGAACACCGGGGAGCTGTTTTTT

size: .
J: TRBJ1-1
V: TRBV28
D: .
CDR3: CASSLGRGAGDTEAFF
DNA: TGTGCCAGCAGTTTAGGTCGGGGGGCGGGCGACACTGAAGCTTTCTTT

size: once
J: TRBJ2-3
V: TRBV27
D: TRBD2
CDR3: CASSPLAPVLTDTQYF
DNA: TGTGCCAGCAGTCCACTAGCGCCAGTTCTCACAGATACGCAGTATTTT

size: .
J: TRBJ1-1
V: TRBV18
D: .
CDR3: CASSPRANTEAFF
DNA: TGTGCCAGCTCACCGCGGGCAAACACTGAAGCTTTCTTT

size: .
J: TRBJ2-7
V: TRBV6-5
D: .
CDR3: CASRNGRGVSYEQYF
DNA: TGTGCCAGCAGAAATGGCAGGGGGGTATCCTACGAGCAGTACTTC

size: .
J: TRBJ2-7
V: TRBV7-9
D: .
CDR3: CASEGDPYEQYF
DNA: TGTGCCAGCGAGGGGGATCCCTACGAGCAGTACTTC

size: few
J: TRBJ2-5
V: TRBV10-2
D: TRBD1
CDR3: CATTGTGGETQYF
DNA: TGCGCCACCACCGGGACAGGGGGCGAGACCCAGTACTTC

size: .
J: TRBJ2-5
V: TRBV11-3
D: .
CDR3: CASSDTISETQYF
DNA: TGTGCCAGCAGCGACACAATTTCAGAGACCCAGTACTTC

size: .
J: TRBJ1-5
V: TRBV3-1/TRBV3-2
D: .
CDR3: CASSQDTSQPQHF
DNA: TGTGCCAGCAGCCAAGATACGAGTCAGCCCCAGCATTTT

size: .
J: TRBJ2-7
V: TRBV5-1
D: .
CDR3: CASSLGRSPGAYEQYF
DNA: TGCGCCAGCAGCTTGGGTAGGAGCCCGGGAGCGTACGAGCAGTACTTC

size: .
J: TRBJ2-3
V: TRBV5-4
D: .
CDR3: CASSLAGTRGDTQYF
DNA: TGTGCCAGCAGCTTGGCCGGGACCAGGGGAGATACGCAGTATTTT

size: .
J: TRBJ2-1
V: TRBV2
D: .
CDR3: CASTDENRAGLNEQFF
DNA: TGTGCCAGCACCGATGAAAATAGGGCCGGACTCAATGAGCAGTTCTTC

size: .
J: TRBJ2-3
V: TRBV18
D: TRBD1
CDR3: CASSPGQATDTQYF
DNA: TGTGCCAGCTCACCCGGACAGGCCACAGATACGCAGTATTTT

size: .
J: TRBJ1-1
V: TRBV6-5
D: .
CDR3: CASSTRSGVYTEAFF
DNA: TGTGCCAGCAGTACGCGATCAGGGGTCTACACTGAAGCTTTCTTT

size: .
J: TRBJ2-3
V: TRBV19
D: TRBD1
CDR3: CASSTTGADTQYF
DNA: TGTGCCAGTAGTACGACAGGGGCAGATACGCAGTATTTT

size: .
J: TRBJ2-4
V: TRBV5-1
D: TRBD1
CDR3: CASSPGQGLNIQYF
DNA: TGCGCCAGCAGCCCGGGACAGGGGCTGAACATTCAGTACTTC

size: .
J: TRBJ2-7
V: TRBV2
D: .
CDR3: CASSASSYEQYF
DNA: TGTGCCAGCAGTGCTAGCTCCTACGAGCAGTACTTC

size: .
J: TRBJ1-2
V: TRBV7-2
D: .
CDR3: CASSPFRERLKLYGYTF
DNA: TGTGCCAGTAGTCCGTTTCGGGAGCGCCTCAAACTCTATGGCTACACCTTC

size: .
J: TRBJ2-4
V: TRBV7-9
D: .
CDR3: CASSLALRGDGNIQYF
DNA: TGTGCCAGCAGCTTAGCCCTCCGAGGCGACGGGAACATTCAGTACTTC

size: .
J: TRBJ2-6
V: TRBV6-6
D: .
CDR3: CASRDTGSGANVLTF
DNA: TGTGCCAGCAGAGACACAGGCTCTGGGGCCAACGTCCTGACTTTC

size: .
J: TRBJ1-1
V: TRBV19
D: TRBD1
CDR3: CASSIGTGGGAFF
DNA: TGTGCCAGTAGTATCGGGACAGGTGGTGGAGCTTTCTTT

size: .
J: TRBJ1-2
V: TRBV12-3/TRBV12-4
D: TRBD1
CDR3: CASSRTGYGYTF
DNA: TGTGCCAGCAGCCGGACAGGCTATGGCTACACCTTC

size: .
J: TRBJ2-1
V: TRBV11-2
D: TRBD1
CDR3: CASRTGDTNEQFF
DNA: TGTGCCAGTAGGACAGGGGATACCAATGAGCAGTTCTTC

size: .
J: TRBJ2-2
V: TRBV19
D: TRBD1
CDR3: CASSIGTGRTGELFF
DNA: TGTGCCAGTAGTATCGGGACAGGGAGGACCGGGGAGCTGTTTTTT

size: once
J: TRBJ1-1
V: TRBV5-1
D: .
CDR3: CASSLEGAGNTEAFF
DNA: TGCGCCAGCAGCTTGGAAGGGGCAGGGAACACTGAAGCTTTCTTT

size: .
J: TRBJ1-1
V: TRBV28
D: .
CDR3: CASRRRTENTEAFF
DNA: TGTGCCAGCAGAAGGAGGACGGAGAACACTGAAGCTTTCTTT

size: few
J: TRBJ1-5
V: TRBV24-1
D: TRBD1
CDR3: CATSAGGTGGAGRQPQHF
DNA: TGTGCCACCAGTGCGGGTGGGACAGGGGGCGCGGGGCGTCAGCCCCAGCATTTT

size: few
J: TRBJ1-5
V: TRBV4-1
D: .
CDR3: CASSQEVQGRVRHF
DNA: TGCGCCAGCAGCCAAGAGGTACAGGGCAGGGTTCGGCATTTT

size: .
J: TRBJ2-5
V: TRBV7-3
D: TRBD2
CDR3: CASSTNGAGGGETQYF
DNA: TGTGCCAGCAGCACCAACGGAGCGGGGGGTGGAGAGACCCAGTACTTC

size: .
J: TRBJ1-3
V: TRBV28
D: .
CDR3: CASQSGLSGNTIYF
DNA: TGTGCCAGCCAAAGCGGTCTCTCTGGAAACACCATATATTTT

size: .
J: TRBJ2-1
V: TRBV3-1/TRBV3-2
D: TRBD2
CDR3: CASRTSGGHEQFF
DNA: TGTGCCAGCAGGACTAGCGGGGGGCATGAGCAGTTCTTC

size: .
J: TRBJ1-1
V: TRBV6-6
D: .
CDR3: CASSYSQRSTEAFF
DNA: TGTGCCAGCAGTTACTCGCAACGGAGCACTGAAGCTTTCTTT

size: .
J: TRBJ1-4
V: TRBV21-1
D: .
CDR3: CASSKAPRGAGPNEKLFF
DNA: TGTGCCAGCAGCAAAGCGCCTAGGGGCGCCGGGCCGAATGAAAAACTGTTTTTT

size: once
J: TRBJ2-2
V: TRBV28
D: TRBD1
CDR3: CASRPERTGRTGELFF
DNA: TGTGCCAGCAGGCCTGAAAGGACAGGGCGGACCGGGGAGCTGTTTTTT

size: .
J: TRBJ2-1
V: TRBV9
D: TRBD2
CDR3: CASSVGGLAGGNEQFF
DNA: TGTGCCAGCAGCGTAGGCGGACTAGCGGGAGGGAATGAGCAGTTCTTC

size: .
J: TRBJ1-5
V: TRBV6-5
D: TRBD1
CDR3: CASRLGQGNQPQHF
DNA: TGTGCCAGCAGACTTGGACAGGGGAATCAGCCCCAGCATTTT

size: few
J: TRBJ2-7
V: TRBV6-5
D: .
CDR3: CASTTPGFSYEQYF
DNA: TGTGCCAGCACCACGCCGGGGTTTTCCTACGAGCAGTACTTC

size: .
J: TRBJ2-3
V: TRBV19
D: .
CDR3: CASSTTSAPTQYF
DNA: TGTGCCAGTAGTACCACCTCAGCGCCTACGCAGTATTTT

size: .
J: TRBJ2-7
V: TRBV28
D: .
CDR3: CASFRQGYEQYF
DNA: TGTGCCAGCTTCCGTCAGGGCTACGAGCAGTACTTC